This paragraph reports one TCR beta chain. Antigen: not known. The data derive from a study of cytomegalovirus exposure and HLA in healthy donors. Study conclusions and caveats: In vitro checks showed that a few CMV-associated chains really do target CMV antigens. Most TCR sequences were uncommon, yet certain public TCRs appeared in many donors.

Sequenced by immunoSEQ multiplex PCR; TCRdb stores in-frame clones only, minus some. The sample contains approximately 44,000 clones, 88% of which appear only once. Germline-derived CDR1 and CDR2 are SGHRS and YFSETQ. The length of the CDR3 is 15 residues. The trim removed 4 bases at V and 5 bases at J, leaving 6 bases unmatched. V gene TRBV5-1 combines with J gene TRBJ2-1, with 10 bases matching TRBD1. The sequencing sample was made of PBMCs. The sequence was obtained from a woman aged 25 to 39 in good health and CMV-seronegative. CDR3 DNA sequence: TGCGCCAGCAGCCCGGGACAGGGGACAAACAATGAGCAGTTCTTC. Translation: CASSPGQGTNNEQFF.